This T cell receptor beta chain appears in the sequencing data of a study of CD8 T cells in ankylosing spondylitis. Whole-study findings and limits: As for the disease-linked clones, they showed a CD8+ phenotype and occurred at relatively low frequencies in peripheral blood. Some motif variants were previously reported in reactive arthritis synovial fluid and blood.

Notes on this clonotype: Its cognate antigen is unknown.

Quantitative molecular-barcoded 5'-RACE generated the TCR beta libraries. TCRdb ran MiXCR on the 5' RACE reads and lists one entry per CDR3 protein. The sample has tens of thousands of distinct CDR3 sequences; roughly 6.2% are singletons. This CDR3 is built from 14 residues. The ends lost 6 bases at V and 6 bases at J; junction bases unmatched: 3. The V gene's germline CDR1 is SGHDT and CDR2 YYEEEE. This receptor was identified in a male donor with ankylosing spondylitis. What was sequenced was synovial fluid, either unsorted or a sorted T cell fraction (not recorded which). The rearrangement joins TRBV5-6 to TRBJ2-2; 12 positions match TRBD1. The CDR3 loop is CASNRDRGPGELFF. The CDR3 DNA sequence: TGTGCCAGCAACCGGGACAGGGGGCCCGGGGAGCTGTTTTTT.